These 26 T cell receptor beta chains came from one sample sequenced in a study of blood T cell repertoires in COVID-19. The table came from immunoSEQ multiplex PCR; TCRdb's copy has only in-frame clones and leaves some out. The table has about 160,000 clones, approximately 80% seen once. The sequencing sample was made of peripheral blood. Receptor source: a woman of 80 years or more with acute or convalescent COVID-19.

This clone was detected once. The J gene is TRBJ1-1, the V gene TRBV5-1, with D possibly being TRBD1 (5 bases). The CDR3 is 13 residues long. Germline V CDR1 and CDR2: SGHRS, YFSETQ. Trimming removed 5 bases from V and 5 bases from J, with 13 bases in between. Here the CDR3 reads CASSGEGQTEAFF. CDR3 in DNA: TGCGCCAGCAGTGGGGAAGGACAAACTGAAGCTTTCTTT.

The chain recombines TRBV18 with TRBJ1-5; possibly TRBD1 for D (5 bases). Germline lookup yields CDR1 KGHSH and CDR2 LQKENI. The CDR3 length is 16 residues. Trimming left V 3 bases short and J 0 bases short, with 12 bases between. The CDR3 region is CASSPGGLFSNQPQHF. The CDR3 DNA follows: TGTGCCAGCTCACCGGGGGGGTTGTTTAGCAATCAGCCCCAGCATTTT.

The chain carries TRBV12-5 and TRBJ2-7; 11 bases agree with TRBD1. Germline values: CDR1 LGHNT, CDR2 FRNRAP. The ends lost 6 bases at V and 4 bases at J; junction bases unmatched: 2. CDR3 size: 13 residues. The CDR3 nucleotides read TGTGCTAGTGGGGACAGGGGGCAATACGAGCAGTACTTC. It yields the protein CASGDRGQYEQYF.

The sample holds one count of this clone. The CDR3: CASSPGSSGNTIYF. CDR3 in DNA: TGCGCCAGCAGCCCGGGGTCCTCTGGAAACACCATATATTTT. The genes are TRBV10-1 and TRBJ1-3; D uncertain. The V end lost 6 bases, the J end lost 0 bases, and 9 bases lay between the germline ends. Germline CDR1 reads WNHNN; CDR2 reads SYGVQD (reference sequence). This CDR3 is built from 14 residues.

V and J are TRBV27 and TRBJ1-5; maybe TRBD1 (5 bases). The CDR3 covers 15 residues. Trimming left V 7 bases short and J 1 base short, with 14 bases between. CDR1 is MNHEY, CDR2 SMNVEV, per germline (reference sequence). The CDR3 here is CASTAKGLSNQPQHF. In nucleotides, the CDR3 is TGTGCCAGCACCGCGAAGGGGCTGAGCAATCAGCCCCAGCATTTT.

This clone appeared a few times. The chain combines TRBV11-2 with TRBJ1-1; D is perhaps TRBD1 (6 bases). V was shortened by 3 bases and J by 1 base, with 12 bases between the two germline ends. The CDR3 has 15 amino acids. Germline loops: CDR1 SGHAT, CDR2 FQNNGV. The DNA for the CDR3 is TGTGCCAGCAGCTTGTGGTCGACAGGGAACACTGAAGCTTTCTTT. Translated: CASSLWSTGNTEAFF.

The chain is built from TRBV7-2 and TRBJ2-3, with 7 bases that match TRBD1. Germline CDR1 is SGHTA and CDR2 is FQGNSA. The CDR3 is made up of 17 amino acids. V dropped 1 base and J dropped 1; count of bases not matched to a gene: 8. CDR3 region: CASSLEGAGLGTDTQYF. The CDR3 DNA follows: TGTGCCAGCAGCTTAGAGGGGGCCGGGTTAGGCACAGATACGCAGTATTTT.

The chain uses TRBV4-1 and TRBJ1-2, with unresolved D. The CDR3 is made up of 15 amino acids. V lost 1 base and J lost 0, with 9 bases in between. Germline CDR1 and CDR2: MGHRA and YSYEKL. Here the CDR3 reads CASSQVAATNYGYTF. The CDR3 DNA reads TGCGCCAGCAGCCAAGTTGCGGCGACTAACTATGGCTACACCTTC.

Only one count was recorded for this clone. The rearrangement links TRBV6-2 or TRBV6-3 to TRBJ1-5; D is perhaps TRBD1 (5 bases). The CDR3 runs to 13 residues. V lost 5 bases and J 5 bases, leaving 10 bases between the germline ends. Germline V gene sequence: CDR1 MNHEY, CDR2 SVGEGT. The CDR3 is CASSRTQYQPQHF. Here the CDR3 DNA reads TGTGCCAGCAGTCGGACACAATATCAGCCCCAGCATTTT.

This sequence joins TRBV10-1 and TRBJ2-2, with a tentative D call TRBD1 (5 bases). Between the trimmed V and J ends, which lost 3 bases and 0 bases, there was a span of 11 bases. The germline CDR1 and CDR2 sequences are WNHNN and SYGVQD (reference sequence). The CDR3 covers 16 residues. CDR3 residues: CASSDPTVTNTGELFF. CDR3 nucleotides: TGCGCCAGCAGTGACCCGACAGTAACGAACACCGGGGAGCTGTTTTTT.

The chain joins TRBV7-2 to TRBJ2-1; D possibly corresponds to TRBD2 (6 bases). With 5 bases removed from V and 9 bases from J, the gap between germline ends came to 14 bases. Germline V CDR1 and CDR2: SGHTA, FQGNSA. The CDR3 totals 13 residues. The CDR3 DNA sequence: TGTGCCAGCAGCAAGGACTACGCGGGTGAGCAGTTCTTC. Translating it yields CASSKDYAGEQFF.

The rearrangement joins TRBV29-1 to TRBJ1-6; possible D gene TRBD1, 6 bases. CDR1 is SQVTM and CDR2 is ANQGSEA in the germline V gene. Trimming shortened V by 4 bases and J by 10 bases, and 17 bases separated the two germline ends. This CDR3 has 14 residues. CDR3 protein: CSVGLDSGGSPLHF. The CDR3 DNA is TGCAGCGTTGGGCTGGACAGCGGGGGGTCACCCCTCCACTTT.

The chain employs TRBV4-1 and TRBJ1-3; D gene unclear. Germline V lookup: CDR1 MGHRA, CDR2 YSYEKL. The CDR3 totals 17 residues. V gave up 1 base and J gave up 0 bases, with 13 bases separating them. In DNA, the CDR3 is TGCGCCAGCAGCCAAGGACCGGGAAAAACCTCTGGAAACACCATATATTTT. Translated: CASSQGPGKTSGNTIYF.

The chain joins TRBV6-6 to TRBJ2-2, with a weak D call TRBD1 (5 bases). The CDR3 extends over 15 amino acids. In germline, CDR1 is MNHNY, CDR2 SVGAGI (reference sequence). V was shortened by 5 bases and J by 6 bases, with 16 bases between the two germline ends. DNA for the CDR3: TGTGCCAGCAGTGTCACAGGTGTCGGACCCGGGGAGCTGTTTTTT. Residues: CASSVTGVGPGELFF.

The gene calls are TRBV14 and TRBJ2-1, with TRBD2 identical over 14 bases. Germline V gives CDR1 SGHDN, CDR2 FVKESK. J gave up 11 bases and V 1 base, and 4 bases lay outside the gene matches. CDR3 length equals 15 residues. This CDR3 is CASSQVGTSGRKQFF. The CDR3 bases are TGTGCCAGCAGCCAAGTGGGGACTAGCGGGAGAAAGCAGTTCTTC.

This chain uses TRBV11-2 with TRBJ1-1; 7 nucleotides agree with TRBD1. This CDR3 has 14 residues. CDR1 SGHAT and CDR2 FQNNGV come from the germline V gene. The V segment lost 5 bases and the J segment 4 bases; nucleotides outside the gene matches: 7. The CDR3 coding sequence is TGTGCCAGCAGCCTGCTGACAGGGTCCACTGAAGCTTTCTTT. Protein product: CASSLLTGSTEAFF.

J is TRBJ2-7 and V is TRBV27; the match to TRBD1 covers 10 bases. J gave up 3 bases and V 6 bases, and 8 bases lay outside the gene matches. The CDR3 totals 15 residues. Germline V gene data show CDR1 as MNHEY and CDR2 as SMNVEV (reference sequence). The CDR3 loop is CASRPPGQGFYEQYF. As DNA, the CDR3 is TGTGCCAGCAGGCCCCCGGGACAGGGGTTCTACGAGCAGTACTTC.

This clone was counted only a few times. The rearrangement links TRBV29-1 to TRBJ2-3; 8 positions match TRBD2. Per germline, CDR1 SQVTM and CDR2 ANQGSEA. The CDR3 runs 12 residues. The junction had 3 bases not matched to a gene; V was cut back by 6 bases and J by 4 bases. CDR3 loop: CSVAGAADTQYF. CDR3 DNA sequence: TGCAGCGTAGCGGGAGCGGCAGATACGCAGTATTTT.

The V gene is TRBV5-1, the J gene TRBJ2-7; TRBD1 is a possible D gene (6 bases). Trimming shortened V by 4 bases and J by 2 bases, and 10 bases separated the two germline ends. The CDR3 sequence is 13 residues long. Germline CDR1 SGHRS, CDR2 YFSETQ. The CDR3 sequence: CASSPGTTYEQYF. DNA for the CDR3: TGCGCCAGCAGCCCCGGGACAACCTACGAGCAGTACTTC.

The chain recombines TRBV5-1 with TRBJ1-1; D possibly corresponds to TRBD1 (6 bases). CDR1 SGHRS and CDR2 YFSETQ come from the germline V gene. The CDR3 totals 14 residues. The V end was cut by 3 bases, the J end by 2 bases, with 11 bases between. CDR3 sequence reads: CASSSRTDNTEAFF. In DNA form, the CDR3 reads TGCGCCAGCAGCTCCAGGACAGACAACACTGAAGCTTTCTTT.

This clone occurred a few times. The rearrangement links TRBV2 to TRBJ2-3; 13 nucleotides agree with TRBD2. This CDR3 is built from 16 residues. V trimming: 6 bases; J trimming: 3 bases; junction bases outside the gene matches: 6. Germline CDR1 is SNHLY and CDR2 is FYNNEI. CDR3 residues: CASSGPGLAGTDTQYF. CDR3 DNA sequence: TGTGCCAGCAGCGGCCCGGGACTAGCGGGGACAGATACGCAGTATTTT.

V is TRBV7-9 and J is TRBJ1-3, with D hard to call. There are 14 residues in the CDR3. Trimming left V 1 base short and J 4 bases short, with 8 bases between. The germline CDR1 and CDR2 sequences are SEHNR and FQNEAQ (reference sequence). The CDR3 DNA is TGTGCCAGCAGCTTAGGCGTCGGGGGAAACACCATATATTTT. This translates into CASSLGVGGNTIYF.

This clone is a singleton in its sample. This chain connects TRBV7-2 to TRBJ1-1; D gene uncertain. Trimming stripped 11 bases from V and 1 base from J, with 17 bases between. This CDR3 region has 14 residues. The V gene's germline CDR1 is SGHTA and CDR2 FQGNSA. The CDR3 is CALKRGSGNTEAFF. The CDR3 DNA reads TGTGCCCTTAAACGAGGCAGTGGGAACACTGAAGCTTTCTTT. The full variable domain, in which reference TRBV7-2 and TRBJ1-1 provide the parts outside the CDR3, is GAGVSQSPSNKVTEKGKDVELRCDPISGHTALYWYRQSLGQGLEFLIYFQGNSAPDKSGLPSDRFSAERTGGSVSTLTIQRTQQEDSAVYLCALKRGSGNTEAFFGQGTRLTVV.

The gene calls are TRBV18 and TRBJ2-6; 9 bases are a match to TRBD1. Losses at the gene ends were 6 bases for V and 0 bases for J; bases not matched to a gene: 9. Germline CDR1 is KGHSH and CDR2 is LQKENI. This CDR3 contains 18 residues. The CDR3 DNA reads TGTGCCAGCTCTGAACAGGGACAGGGAATCTCTGGGGCCAACGTCCTGACTTTC. Translating gives CASSEQGQGISGANVLTF.

The rearrangement joins TRBV9 to TRBJ1-2; the match to TRBD1 covers 7 bases. The V segment lost 0 bases and the J segment 4 bases; nucleotides outside the gene matches: 3. This CDR3 is built from 14 residues. Germline CDR1 is SGDLS and CDR2 is YYNGEE. The CDR3 sequence: CASSVGAGGYGYTF. The CDR3 bases are TGTGCCAGCAGCGTAGGGGCAGGGGGCTATGGCTACACCTTC.

There are a few counts of this clone. The rearrangement links TRBV12-3 or TRBV12-4 to TRBJ1-1; D not resolved. This CDR3 region has 13 residues. V was clipped by 3 bases and J by 4 bases, with 9 bases between them. In DNA form, the CDR3 reads TGTGCCAGCAGTTTTGCGGTGAGCACTGAAGCTTTCTTT. This encodes CASSFAVSTEAFF.